A selection of T cell receptor beta chains follows, all from one sample in a study of blood T cell repertoires in COVID-19. Assay used: immunoSEQ multiplex PCR; TCRdb lists only in-frame clones, some missing. This table has 110,000 or so clones, roughly 85% appearing once. Sequencing used peripheral blood. The receptors derive from a man aged 40-49 years with acute or convalescent COVID-19. Each CDR3 is given with its conserved first and last residue. Each record gives: V gene, J gene, clone size, D gene, CDR3 DNA, CDR3 protein. A D gene is named only where the DNA matches it firmly. Only part of the rows carry a size: once, few, many, or a class if the clone is expanded.

>TRBV11-2|TRBJ1-2|-|TRBD1
TGTGCCAGCGGAGACAGGGGTAACTATGGCTACACCTTC
CASGDRGNYGYTF
>TRBV13|TRBJ2-3|-|-
TGTGCCAGCAGCTTATATTTTTTGAGGTCCACAGATACGCAGTATTTT
CASSLYFLRSTDTQYF
>TRBV27|TRBJ2-1|-|-
TGTGCCAGCAGTTTAAGCTTGGATGAGCAGTTCTTC
CASSLSLDEQFF
>TRBV12-5|TRBJ2-2|-|-
TGTGCTAGTGGTTTGGTATTCCTCTCTGGCGGGAACACCGGGGAGCTGTTTTTT
CASGLVFLSGGNTGELFF
>TRBV7-9|TRBJ1-1|-|-
TGTGCCAGCAGCTTAGCCAATTCGGGTAACACTGAAGCTTTCTTT
CASSLANSGNTEAFF
>TRBV5-3|TRBJ1-1|-|TRBD1
TGTGCCAGAAGCTATGGGACAGGGGAGTCCCTGTTACCGAACACTGAAGCTTTCTTT
CARSYGTGESLLPNTEAFF
>TRBV27|TRBJ2-3|-|TRBD1
TGTGCCAGCAGTCCGACAGGGTTTGATGAAACAGATACGCAGTATTTT
CASSPTGFDETDTQYF
>TRBV9|TRBJ2-3|-|-
TGTGCCAGCAGCGCCGGGTCAGATTGGGATACGCAGTATTTT
CASSAGSDWDTQYF
>TRBV24-1|TRBJ2-3|-|TRBD2
TGTGCCACCAGTGACCCCAGGACTAGCGGGGGGGCCAGAGATACGCAGTATTTT
CATSDPRTSGGARDTQYF
>TRBV3-1/TRBV3-2|TRBJ1-2|once|-
TGTGCCAGCAGCCAAGATCTCTATGGCTACACCTTC
CASSQDLYGYTF
>TRBV9|TRBJ2-7|-|-
TGTGCCAGCAGCGTAGGGCAGGCGGGCGAGCAGTACTTC
CASSVGQAGEQYF
>TRBV4-1|TRBJ2-5|once|TRBD2
TGCGCCAGCAGCCCACATGCGGCGGGGGTGTATGGGGAGACCCAGTACTTC
CASSPHAAGVYGETQYF
>TRBV7-9|TRBJ2-3|once|-
TGTGCCAGCAGCGATCCGACCGGACAGAGCACAGATACGCAGTATTTT
CASSDPTGQSTDTQYF
>TRBV6-5|TRBJ1-2|few|-
TGTGCCAGCACTCTCCTGGGGGGATACTATGGCTACACCTTC
CASTLLGGYYGYTF
>TRBV6-4|TRBJ1-6|-|-
TGTGCCAGCAGTGACACTAACAGGGACTCACCCCTCCACTTT
CASSDTNRDSPLHF
>TRBV7-8|TRBJ2-3|few|-
TGTGCCAGCAGCCAATACACAGATACGCAGTATTTT
CASSQYTDTQYF
>TRBV29-1|TRBJ1-4|-|-
TGCAGCGCTGGTACCGGGACAAATAATGAAAAACTGTTTTTT
CSAGTGTNNEKLFF
>TRBV5-6|TRBJ1-6|-|TRBD1
TGTGCCAGCAGCTGGACAGGAGCCTATAATTCACCCCTCCACTTT
CASSWTGAYNSPLHF
>TRBV27|TRBJ1-5|-|-
TGTGCCAGCAGTGAACAGCGGCATCAGCCCCAGCATTTT
CASSEQRHQPQHF
>TRBV11-1|TRBJ2-7|once|TRBD1
TGTGCCAGCAGCCTCGGGCAGGGGGTCTACGAGCAGTACTTC
CASSLGQGVYEQYF
>TRBV30|TRBJ2-7|-|-
TGTGCCTGGGGTCAACTACAGGGTCCCTACGAGCAGTACTTC
CAWGQLQGPYEQYF
>TRBV27|TRBJ1-2|-|-
TGTGCCAGCAGTCAGGGATCTCCCATTTTCTACACCTTC
CASSQGSPIFYTF
>TRBV12-5|TRBJ2-7|-|-
TGTGCTAGTGGTTTGGGACACTCCTACGAGCAGTACTTC
CASGLGHSYEQYF
>TRBV5-1|TRBJ1-6|-|TRBD1
TGCGCCAGCAGCCCGGGAGTGGCAGGGGGCTTGTTTTCACCCCTCCACTTT
CASSPGVAGGLFSPLHF
>TRBV6-2/TRBV6-3|TRBJ2-2|-|TRBD1
TGTGCCAGCAGTCTCCTTCGCCAGGGGGCTAGCTCGGGCGGGGAGCTGTTTTTT
CASSLLRQGASSGGELFF
>TRBV13|TRBJ2-3|-|TRBD2
TGTGCCAGCTCCCTAGCGGGGACCGCCACAGATACGCAGTATTTT
CASSLAGTATDTQYF
>TRBV7-9|TRBJ1-2|-|-
TGTGCCAGCAGCGATGGACTTGGCTATGGCTACACCTTC
CASSDGLGYGYTF
>TRBV10-3|TRBJ2-5|-|TRBD1
TGTGCCATCAGCCCGGGTAGGGACAGCCAAGAGACCCAGTACTTC
CAISPGRDSQETQYF
>TRBV2|TRBJ2-7|-|-
TGTGCCAGCGGGCACAGGATGAGAGACGAGCAGTACTTC
CASGHRMRDEQYF
>TRBV24-1|TRBJ1-5|-|-
TGTGCCACCAGTGAATCAGGGGAGGGTATCGATCAGCCCCAGCATTTT
CATSESGEGIDQPQHF
>TRBV29-1|TRBJ2-3|-|TRBD1
TGCAGCGTTGCGGAGAGGACAGGGGGAGATACGCAGTATTTT
CSVAERTGGDTQYF
>TRBV12-5|TRBJ1-4|-|TRBD1
TGTGCTAGTGGTTTGACCCCCGGGACAGGGGGTGTTGAAAAACTGTTTTTT
CASGLTPGTGGVEKLFF
>TRBV4-2|TRBJ1-6|once|-
TGTGCCAGCAGCCAAGCTTCTCGACAGGAGAATTCACCCCTCCACTTT
CASSQASRQENSPLHF
>TRBV9|TRBJ2-2|-|TRBD2
TGTGCCAGCACTCGAAGCGGGGAGAACACCGGGGAGCTGTTTTTT
CASTRSGENTGELFF
>TRBV4-1|TRBJ1-5|-|TRBD1
TGCGCCAGCAGCCAATGGACAGGGAGCAATCAGCCCCAGCATTTT
CASSQWTGSNQPQHF
>TRBV5-1|TRBJ2-7|-|-
TGCGCCAGCAGCTTGCAGGGGCCTAGTATCTCCTACGAGCAGTACTTC
CASSLQGPSISYEQYF
>TRBV2|TRBJ2-1|-|-
TGTGCCAGCAGTGTCAGGTGGGGGGAAAATGAGCAGTTCTTC
CASSVRWGENEQFF
>TRBV5-1|TRBJ2-2|-|TRBD1
TGCGCCAGCAGCTTGGTACAGGGGGCATGGGCCGGGGAGCTGTTTTTT
CASSLVQGAWAGELFF
>TRBV20-1|TRBJ1-1|-|-
TGCAGTGCTAGTACCAGGAACACTGAAGCTTTCTTT
CSASTRNTEAFF
>TRBV4-1|TRBJ2-3|-|TRBD2
TGCGCCAGCAGGTCGAGACTAGCGGGGTATGAAGATACGCAGTATTTT
CASRSRLAGYEDTQYF
>TRBV18|TRBJ2-1|-|-
TGTGCCAGCTCACCAGGAGGAGGGCTACAGTTCTTC
CASSPGGGLQFF
>TRBV6-1|TRBJ2-7|-|TRBD1
TGTGCCAGCAGTGAAGGACAGGGATTTGTTCTTGGCTCCTACGAGCAGTACTTC
CASSEGQGFVLGSYEQYF
>TRBV5-1|TRBJ2-7|-|TRBD1
TGCGCCAGCAGCTCTGAGACAGGGGTCGTTTGGCCCTACGAGCAGTACTTC
CASSSETGVVWPYEQYF
>TRBV9|TRBJ1-5|-|TRBD1
TGTGCCAGCGGGACAGGATATCAGCCCCAGCATTTT
CASGTGYQPQHF
>TRBV5-1|TRBJ1-4|-|TRBD1
TGCGCCAGCAGCTCCGGGACAGGGGATGAAAAACTGTTTTTT
CASSSGTGDEKLFF
>TRBV6-5|TRBJ1-6|-|TRBD1
TGTGCCAGCAGTCGACAGGGCTATAATTCACCCCTCCACTTT
CASSRQGYNSPLHF
>TRBV27|TRBJ1-2|-|-
TGTGCCAGCAGTTCTCATGTTGAACCCAAAAGAGATGGCTACACCTTC
CASSSHVEPKRDGYTF
>TRBV3-1/TRBV3-2|TRBJ2-3|-|TRBD1
TGTGCCAGCAGCCAAGGGACAGGGAATGTATTAGATACGCAGTATTTT
CASSQGTGNVLDTQYF